These 22 T cell receptor beta chains came from one sample sequenced in a study of CD8 T cells in Susac syndrome. When the RNA was reverse transcribed, random hexamers were used with an input of roughly 0.45 to 1 ug. In TCRdb, the immunoSEQ multiplex PCR reads were re-called with MiXCR into one record per CDR3 protein. This sample has about 70,000 distinct CDR3 sequences; around 93% occur once, and the top ten carry 0.24%. The sequenced material came from CD8+ T cells from PBMCs. Source of these receptors: a human donor in good health.

This rearrangement joins TRBV9 to TRBJ2-1; D ambiguous. This CDR3 region has 11 residues. Looked up from germline, CDR1 is SGDLS and CDR2 is YYNGEE. The V and J ends lost 3 bases and 10 bases respectively, with 8 bases between them. The CDR3, as DNA: TGTGCCAGCAGCGAGTATGGGGAGCAGTTCTTC. Its protein is CASSEYGEQFF.

V usage is TRBV4-1 and J usage is TRBJ1-6, with no clear D. Germline V CDR1 and CDR2: MGHRA, YSYEKL. CDR3 length: 16 residues. V was shortened by 5 bases and J by 7 bases, with 18 bases between the two germline ends. CDR3 DNA: TGCGCCAGCAGCTTTCGACACGGCACACTAAATTCACCCCTCCACTTT. As protein: CASSFRHGTLNSPLHF.

V and J are TRBV6-5 and TRBJ2-2; 7 bases are shared with TRBD1. V gave up 5 bases and J gave up 8 bases; unmatched junction bases: 5. The CDR3 covers 13 residues. In germline, CDR1 is MNHEY, CDR2 SVGAGI. The CDR3 nucleotides read TGTGCCAGCAGTGGAACAGGGGAAGGGGAGCTGTTTTTT. The encoded protein is CASSGTGEGELFF.

The V and J genes are TRBV5-1 and TRBJ2-1, with 7 positions matching TRBD2. This CDR3 contains 15 residues. Germline V gene sequence: CDR1 SGHRS, CDR2 YFSETQ. The V segment lost 1 base and the J segment 1 base; nucleotides outside the gene matches: 2. This CDR3 reads CASSLSGGSYNEQFF. CDR3 in DNA: TGCGCCAGCAGCTTGTCGGGGGGTTCCTACAATGAGCAGTTCTTC.

The rearrangement uses TRBV4-3 and TRBJ2-1; D uncertain. Trimming removed 0 bases at V and 4 bases at J, with 10 bases between. CDR3 length equals 15 residues. Germline lookup yields CDR1 LGHNA and CDR2 YSLEER. The CDR3: CASSQDGSLYNEQFF. CDR3 DNA: TGCGCCAGCAGCCAAGACGGCAGTCTTTACAATGAGCAGTTCTTC.

The V gene is TRBV5-4, the J gene TRBJ1-2; D is unresolved. This CDR3 is 13 amino acids long. Germline assignment: CDR1 SGHNT and CDR2 YYREEE (reference sequence). The V end lost 3 bases, the J end lost 13 bases, and 19 bases lay between the germline ends. CDR3 nucleotides: TGTGCCAGCAGCTCGTATTCCGGGGAGCTGGGCACCTTC. Translating gives CASSSYSGELGTF.

CDR3 sequence (DNA): TGTGCCAGCAGCTTAGAAGGACACAATTCCCAAGAGACCCAGTACTTC. Protein: CASSLEGHNSQETQYF. V is TRBV7-9 and J is TRBJ2-5; possibly TRBD1 for D (5 bases). Per the germline V gene, CDR1 is SEHNR and CDR2 is FQNEAQ (reference sequence). Trimming took 1 base from V and 1 from J, leaving 13 bases between them. The CDR3 loop spans 16 amino acids.

The V gene is TRBV19, the J gene TRBJ1-1; 8 nucleotides agree with TRBD1. The trim removed 3 bases at V and 1 base at J, leaving 1 base unmatched. CDR1 is LNHDA, CDR2 SQIVND, per germline (reference sequence). The CDR3 totals 14 residues. The CDR3 reads CASSIDRGNTEAFF. CDR3 coding DNA: TGTGCCAGTAGTATCGACAGGGGGAACACTGAAGCTTTCTTT.

This clonotype has a single count. This chain uses TRBV12-3 or TRBV12-4 with TRBJ2-1; tentative D call: TRBD2 (5 bases). V was trimmed by 5 bases and J by 6 bases, leaving 14 bases between them. The CDR3 is 14 amino acids. CDR3 in amino acids: CASSTDQRFNEQFF. CDR3 nucleotide sequence: TGTGCCAGCAGTACCGACCAGCGGTTCAATGAGCAGTTCTTC.

The rearrangement uses TRBV24-1 and TRBJ2-2; 8 bases line up with TRBD1. J gave up 1 base and V 0 bases, and 0 bases lay outside the gene matches. Germline CDR1 is KGHDR and CDR2 is SFDVKD. The CDR3 has 16 residues. The CDR3 protein is CATSDLDRGNTGELFF. For the CDR3, the DNA is TGTGCCACCAGTGATTTGGACAGGGGGAACACCGGGGAGCTGTTTTTT.

The V and J genes are TRBV9 and TRBJ2-3, with a weak D call TRBD2 (5 bases). Germline CDR1 is SGDLS and CDR2 is YYNGEE. The CDR3 covers 15 residues. V was pared by 0 bases and J by 6 bases, with 14 bases between. The CDR3 sequence: CASSVEGESRDTQYF. The CDR3 DNA sequence: TGTGCCAGCAGCGTAGAGGGAGAAAGCAGGGATACGCAGTATTTT.

V gene TRBV13 combines with J gene TRBJ2-1, with 7 positions matching TRBD2. Germline V gene sequence: CDR1 PRHDT, CDR2 FYEKMQ (reference sequence). The J segment lost 9 bases and the V segment lost 4 bases, leaving 3 bases of the junction unmatched. The CDR3 contains 12 residues. CDR3 in amino acids: CASSWTRTEQFF. CDR3 DNA: TGTGCCAGCAGCTGGACTAGAACTGAGCAGTTCTTC.

This chain uses TRBV29-1 with TRBJ2-5; TRBD2 agrees at 7 bases. V lost 7 bases, J lost 5 bases, and 10 bases stayed unmatched. The germline V gene encodes CDR1 SQVTM and CDR2 ANQGSEA. The CDR3 is 13 amino acids. CDR3 in DNA: TGCAGCGCTCTGGGGGGGGTCGGGGAGACCCAGTACTTC. Translation: CSALGGVGETQYF.

The gene calls are TRBV29-1 and TRBJ1-1; a weak D match, TRBD1 (5 bases). V was clipped by 4 bases and J by 3 bases, with 9 bases between them. Germline CDR1 SQVTM, CDR2 ANQGSEA. CDR3 length: 12 amino acids. In DNA form, the CDR3 reads TGCAGCGTTGGGGACGACTACACTGAAGCTTTCTTT. This translates into CSVGDDYTEAFF.

The rearrangement joins TRBV28 to TRBJ1-1; D remains unclear. Trimming left V 5 bases short and J 0 bases short, with 10 bases between. The V gene's germline CDR1 is MDHEN and CDR2 SYDVKM. The CDR3 contains 14 residues. This chain's CDR3 is CASSRTVMNTEAFF. The DNA for the CDR3 is TGTGCCAGCAGTCGTACGGTCATGAACACTGAAGCTTTCTTT.

This clonotype was detected only once. The V gene is TRBV4-3, the J gene TRBJ2-3, with 9 bases that match TRBD2. The CDR3 totals 17 residues. V was pared by 1 base and J by 4 bases, with 9 bases of the junction left unmatched. Germline V gives CDR1 LGHNA, CDR2 YSLEER. This chain's CDR3 is CASSQAPASGASDTQYF. CDR3 nucleotides: TGCGCCAGCAGCCAAGCCCCCGCTAGCGGGGCCTCAGATACGCAGTATTTT.

V gene TRBV28 combines with J gene TRBJ1-1; D uncertain. The CDR3 is 12 amino acids. V was shortened by 4 bases and J by 7 bases, with 10 bases between the two germline ends. In germline, CDR1 is MDHEN, CDR2 SYDVKM. The CDR3 here is CASSYPLLEAFF. CDR3 nucleotide sequence: TGTGCCAGCAGTTACCCCCTTCTTGAAGCTTTCTTT.

The chain carries TRBV7-9 and TRBJ2-4, with D hard to call. V was trimmed by 2 bases and J by 5 bases, leaving 13 bases between them. The CDR3 covers 15 residues. CDR1 and CDR2 (germline): SEHNR, FQNEAQ (reference sequence). CDR3 nucleotides: TGTGCCAGCAGCTTATGGGTTGGGAACGAAAACATTCAGTACTTC. Its translation: CASSLWVGNENIQYF.

The chain combines TRBV15 with TRBJ2-2; D unclear. Germline CDR1 reads LNHNV; CDR2 reads YYDKDF (reference sequence). Between the trimmed V and J ends, which lost 1 base and 0 bases, there was a span of 6 bases. The CDR3 is made up of 15 amino acids. The DNA for the CDR3 is TGTGCCACCAGCAGAGTGGAAGCGAACACCGGGGAGCTGTTTTTT. It codes for CATSRVEANTGELFF.

The chain links TRBV7-3 to TRBJ2-1; D unresolved. This CDR3 is built from 14 residues. V gave up 5 bases and J gave up 0 bases, with 8 bases separating them. Germline V gene lookup returns CDR1 SGHTA and CDR2 FQGTGA. The CDR3 DNA is TGTGCCAGCAGCCCCCGGGCCTCCTACAATGAGCAGTTCTTC. Its translation: CASSPRASYNEQFF.

The rearrangement uses TRBV4-1 and TRBJ2-5; 7 bases are a match to TRBD2. The CDR3 loop spans 13 amino acids. Trimming took 3 bases from V and 4 from J; bases not matched to a gene: 2. The germline V gene encodes CDR1 MGHRA and CDR2 YSYEKL. CDR3 sequence (DNA): TGCGCCAGCAGCCACCGACTAGCAGAGACCCAGTACTTC. This sequence encodes CASSHRLAETQYF.

CDR3 in amino acids: CASSPTGRTNEKLFF. The CDR3 DNA is TGTGCCAGCAGCCCGACAGGGAGAACTAATGAAAAACTGTTTTTT. V usage is TRBV27 and J usage is TRBJ1-4; 7 positions agree with TRBD1. The CDR3 length is 15 residues. With 6 bases clipped from V and 1 base from J, the junction kept 5 bases outside the gene matches. In germline, CDR1 is MNHEY, CDR2 SMNVEV (reference sequence).